Below, one T cell receptor (beta chain) is given with its context. Germline assignment: CDR1 LGHNA and CDR2 YNFKEQ. The CDR3 loop spans 15 amino acids. J lost 2 bases, V lost 3 bases, and 7 bases had no gene match. The data originate from a study of OX40 agonist ivuxolimab in advanced cancers. Autoimmune disease history or systemic immunosuppression disqualified patients. Researchers took blood at baseline, on cycle 4 day 1, and on cycle 7 day 1. The method was immunoSEQ multiplex PCR; TCRdb's version includes in-frame clones alone and lacks a portion of them. This sample has 45,000 to 50,000 clones, with around 85% found just once.

Sequences were derived from CD4+ or CD8+ T cells sorted from blood, sampled in a trial of the OX40 agonist ivuxolimab. The clonotype was recovered from an adult with an advanced solid tumor such as melanoma, head and neck, liver or kidney cancer. The genes are TRBV4-2 and TRBJ2-7; 7 nucleotides match TRBD1. The CDR3 DNA reads as TGTGCCAGCAGCCAGACGGTGACAGGGACCTACGAGCAGTACTTC. Protein sequence: CASSQTVTGTYEQYF.